These 32 T cell receptor beta chains were all obtained from the same sample, sequenced in a study of OX40 agonist ivuxolimab in advanced cancers. Repertoires were generated with immunoSEQ multiplex PCR, while TCRdb's copy carries only in-frame clones and drops some. The repertoire holds 25,000 to 35,000 clones, with about 88% as singletons. Sequences were derived from CD4+ or CD8+ T cells sorted from blood, sampled in a trial of the OX40 agonist ivuxolimab. The source of these receptors is an adult with an advanced solid tumor such as melanoma, head and neck, liver or kidney cancer.

The chain has TRBV27 and TRBJ1-5, with 9 bases aligning to TRBD1. The germline V gene has CDR1 MNHEY and CDR2 SMNVEV (reference sequence). V trimming: 4 bases; J trimming: 3 bases; junction bases outside the gene matches: 4. CDR3 length: 15 residues. CDR3 loop: CASSWGTGPNQPQHF. DNA of the CDR3: TGTGCCAGCAGTTGGGGGACAGGGCCCAATCAGCCCCAGCATTTT.

V gene TRBV27 combines with J gene TRBJ2-1; D may match TRBD1 or TRBD2 (6 bases each). The CDR3 consists of 13 residues. V was shortened by 7 bases and J by 6 bases, with 13 bases between the two germline ends. The germline CDR1 and CDR2 sequences are MNHEY and SMNVEV (reference sequence). CDR3: CASTVKGGNEQFF. The CDR3, as DNA: TGTGCCAGCACCGTGAAGGGGGGCAATGAGCAGTTCTTC.

The genes are TRBV7-6 and TRBJ2-7; 7 bases line up with TRBD2. Losses at the gene ends were 1 base for V and 4 bases for J; bases not matched to a gene: 4. The germline V gene has CDR1 SGHVS and CDR2 FNYEAQ. This CDR3 comprises 14 residues. The CDR3, as DNA: TGTGCCAGCAGCTTAGTTGGGGGGGGGTACGAGCAGTACTTC. Translating it yields CASSLVGGGYEQYF.

This clone was detected only a few times. The chain employs TRBV15 and TRBJ2-3, with D possibly matching TRBD2 (6 bases). Germline V gives CDR1 LNHNV, CDR2 YYDKDF (reference sequence). V was cut by 4 bases and J by 0 bases, with 11 bases left in between. There are 15 residues in the CDR3. The CDR3 here is CATSISGVSTDTQYF. The CDR3 bases are TGTGCCACCAGCATCTCGGGAGTTAGCACAGATACGCAGTATTTT.

V usage is TRBV10-3 and J usage is TRBJ2-7, with 9 nucleotides matching TRBD2. CDR1 and CDR2 from the germline V gene are ENHRY and SYGVKD. The CDR3 covers 16 residues. V was pared by 10 bases and J by 6 bases, with 19 bases of the junction left unmatched. The CDR3 is CATAGRVAGVGSEQYF. The CDR3 nucleotides are TGTGCCACTGCTGGGAGGGTAGCGGGAGTAGGTAGCGAGCAGTACTTC.

This chain connects TRBV5-1 to TRBJ2-7; 9 nucleotides match TRBD1. The CDR3 contains 16 residues. CDR1 and CDR2 from the germline V gene are SGHRS and YFSETQ. After removal of 4 bases from V and 3 bases from J, the junction contained 11 bases not matched to a gene. The CDR3 sequence: CASSPKAQGAHYEQYF. CDR3 DNA: TGCGCCAGCAGCCCAAAGGCACAGGGGGCACACTACGAGCAGTACTTC.

The chain is built from TRBV7-9 and TRBJ2-5; TRBD1 aligns across 8 bases. Germline loops: CDR1 SEHNR, CDR2 FQNEAQ (reference sequence). The junction had 5 bases not matched to a gene; V was cut back by 3 bases and J by 2 bases. The CDR3 is 15 amino acids. The CDR3: CASSFPDRGQETQYF. In nucleotides, the CDR3 is TGTGCCAGCAGCTTCCCCGACAGGGGACAAGAGACCCAGTACTTC.

The rearrangement uses TRBV2 and TRBJ2-1; D ambiguous. CDR3 length: 10 amino acids. Per germline, CDR1 SNHLY and CDR2 FYNNEI. Trimming cost V 7 bases and J 7 bases, with 5 bases left between them. The CDR3 sequence: CASNGNEQFF. The CDR3 DNA is TGTGCCAGCAACGGGAATGAGCAGTTCTTC.

The DNA of the CDR3 is TGTGCCAGCAGCCCTACGGAGAAGCTCCTCTACTACGAGCAGTACTTC. Its translation is CASSPTEKLLYYEQYF. This chain joins TRBV5-6 and TRBJ2-7; D not resolved. Germline V gene lookup returns CDR1 SGHDT and CDR2 YYEEEE. V lost 4 bases, J lost 3 bases, and 20 bases lay in between. This CDR3 has 16 amino acids.

This chain links TRBV29-1 with TRBJ2-7; weak D call: TRBD1 (5 bases). This CDR3 is built from 13 residues. The germline V and J ends were trimmed by 4 bases and 2 bases, with 12 bases remaining between them. Germline assignment: CDR1 SQVTM and CDR2 ANQGSEA. Here the CDR3 reads CSVVTGQTYEQYF. CDR3 DNA: TGCAGCGTTGTAACAGGCCAAACCTACGAGCAGTACTTC.

This clone was observed many times. This chain connects TRBV10-3 to TRBJ1-1; D unresolved. This CDR3 is built from 14 residues. From germline, CDR1 is ENHRY and CDR2 SYGVKD. The V end was cut by 3 bases, the J end by 6 bases, with 14 bases between. The chain's CDR3 is CAISDPGEGPEAFF. In nucleotides, the CDR3 is TGTGCCATCAGTGACCCGGGAGAAGGCCCTGAAGCTTTCTTT.

The genes are TRBV6-5 and TRBJ2-7; maybe TRBD1 (6 bases). The CDR3 loop spans 14 amino acids. The germline V and J ends were trimmed by 6 bases and 1 base, with 13 bases remaining between them. Germline-derived CDR1 and CDR2 are MNHEY and SVGAGI. CDR3 DNA: TGTGCCAGCAGCAATACCCAGGGGTCCTACGAGCAGTACTTC. This sequence encodes CASSNTQGSYEQYF.

This chain uses TRBV9 with TRBJ2-4; weak D call: TRBD2 (6 bases). The CDR3 spans 14 residues. Per germline, CDR1 SGDLS and CDR2 YYNGEE. The germline V and J ends were trimmed by 3 bases and 13 bases, with 20 bases remaining between them. The CDR3 loop is CASSDGTAYSSQYF. The CDR3, as DNA: TGTGCCAGCAGCGACGGGACTGCCTACTCTAGCCAGTACTTC.

The V and J genes are TRBV9 and TRBJ1-4, with TRBD1 matching over 7 bases. Germline trimming cut 4 bases from V and 3 bases from J; bases unmatched to any gene: 9. CDR1 SGDLS and CDR2 YYNGEE come from the germline V gene. The CDR3 extends over 16 amino acids. The CDR3 DNA is TGTGCCAGCAGCAAGTGGGACAGCGGAGCTAATGAAAAACTGTTTTTT. This sequence encodes CASSKWDSGANEKLFF.

The chain employs TRBV15 and TRBJ2-2; TRBD1 aligns across 9 bases. Germline-derived CDR1 and CDR2 are LNHNV and YYDKDF (reference sequence). The trim removed 3 bases at V and 0 bases at J, leaving 11 bases unmatched. The CDR3 has 19 amino acids. The CDR3 bases are TGTGCCACCAGCAGGGAAGGGACAGGGATGAATCCGAACACCGGGGAGCTGTTTTTT. The encoded protein is CATSREGTGMNPNTGELFF.

The chain joins TRBV5-6 to TRBJ1-2; perhaps TRBD1 as D (6 bases). Trimming removed 1 base from V and 4 bases from J, with 11 bases in between. The CDR3 sequence is 14 residues long. From germline, CDR1 is SGHDT and CDR2 YYEEEE. The CDR3 sequence: CASSLWGAAYGYTF. Here the CDR3 DNA reads TGTGCCAGCAGCTTGTGGGGGGCGGCCTATGGCTACACCTTC.

The gene calls are TRBV4-1 and TRBJ2-1; 8 bases map to TRBD2. CDR3 length: 14 residues. Trimming took 3 bases from V and 5 from J; bases not matched to a gene: 3. CDR1 MGHRA and CDR2 YSYEKL come from the germline V gene. CDR3 region: CASSHLGRDNEQFF. In DNA, the CDR3 is TGCGCCAGCAGCCACCTCGGGAGGGACAATGAGCAGTTCTTC.

V gene TRBV7-2 combines with J gene TRBJ2-1; 10 bases map to TRBD2. Germline CDR1 is SGHTA and CDR2 is FQGNSA. V shed 5 bases and J 5 bases; nucleotides not matched to a gene: 12. This CDR3 contains 17 residues. The CDR3 here is CASSQLVGLAIHNEQFF. CDR3 in DNA: TGTGCCAGCAGCCAACTCGTGGGACTAGCGATCCACAATGAGCAGTTCTTC.

CDR3 coding DNA: TGTGCCTGGAGTGCCGCGAGGACAGGCCTCCTTTCGTACACTGAAGCTTTCTTT. It translates to CAWSAARTGLLSYTEAFF. The chain carries TRBV30 and TRBJ1-1, with 7 bases lining up with TRBD1. V lost 1 base and J lost 3; bases outside the gene matches: 17. The CDR3 is made up of 18 amino acids. The germline CDR1 and CDR2 sequences are GTSNPN and SVGIG (reference sequence).

The rearrangement links TRBV9 to TRBJ2-1; 12 bases are a match to TRBD1. V lost 0 bases and J lost 8; bases outside the gene matches: 6. CDR3 length: 16 amino acids. Germline loops: CDR1 SGDLS, CDR2 YYNGEE. CDR3 sequence: CASSVGGTGGFDEQFF. DNA for the CDR3: TGTGCCAGCAGCGTAGGGGGGACAGGGGGCTTCGATGAGCAGTTCTTC. Supplemented by reference TRBV9 and TRBJ2-1, the full variable domain reads DSGVTQTPKHLITATGQRVTLRCSPRSGDLSVYWYQQSLDQGLQFLIQYYNGEERAKGNILERFSAQQFPDLHSELNLSSLELGDSALYFCASSVGGTGGFDEQFFGPGTRLTVL.

This clone was seen only once. The chain employs TRBV19 and TRBJ1-3; the D is unclear. The V gene's germline CDR1 is LNHDA and CDR2 SQIVND (reference sequence). Between the trimmed V and J ends, which lost 5 bases and 0 bases, there was a span of 5 bases. CDR3 length equals 13 residues. The DNA for the CDR3 is TGTGCCAGTAGTGAGGTCTCTGGAAACACCATATATTTT. As protein: CASSEVSGNTIYF.

CDR3 nucleotides: TGTGCCAGCGACGCGGCGGGAGGGCAAGAGACCCAGTACTTC. It codes for CASDAAGGQETQYF. This chain uses TRBV28 with TRBJ2-5, with 9 bases aligning to TRBD2. Looked up from germline, CDR1 is MDHEN and CDR2 is SYDVKM. The CDR3 contains 14 residues. The V gene end was trimmed by 8 bases and the J gene end by 2 bases; junction bases not matched to a gene: 6.

This clone was recorded once. The rearrangement links TRBV19 to TRBJ2-3; D unclear. Germline CDR1 LNHDA, CDR2 SQIVND (reference sequence). V was clipped by 3 bases and J by 2 bases, with 12 bases between them. CDR3 length: 15 residues. The CDR3 region is CASSIEVGDTDTQYF. CDR3 DNA: TGTGCCAGTAGTATTGAGGTTGGGGACACAGATACGCAGTATTTT.

V is TRBV2 and J is TRBJ1-3; 9 nucleotides agree with TRBD1. This CDR3 contains 16 residues. CDR1 is SNHLY and CDR2 is FYNNEI in the germline V gene. J gave up 2 bases and V 6 bases, and 8 bases lay outside the gene matches. The CDR3 loop is CASRDNGTGPGNTIYF. CDR3 nucleotide sequence: TGTGCCAGCAGGGACAACGGGACAGGGCCTGGAAACACCATATATTTT.

The V gene is TRBV4-3, the J gene TRBJ2-7; maybe TRBD1 (5 bases). V was trimmed by 0 bases and J by 3 bases, leaving 18 bases between them. Germline CDR1 is LGHNA and CDR2 is YSLEER. This CDR3 is built from 17 residues. CDR3 residues: CASSQDRLGARVYEQYF. DNA for the CDR3: TGCGCCAGCAGCCAAGATCGGTTAGGGGCCCGGGTCTACGAGCAGTACTTC.

The chain uses TRBV25-1 and TRBJ2-2, with D unclear. CDR1 MGHDK and CDR2 SYGVNS come from the germline V gene. This CDR3 spans 18 amino acids. V gave up 1 base and J gave up 0 bases, with 15 bases separating them. DNA for the CDR3: TGTGCCAGCAGTGAATCGGGCAGGAGACGATCGAACACCGGGGAGCTGTTTTTT. Encoded protein: CASSESGRRRSNTGELFF.

The sample holds one count of this clone. The V gene is TRBV10-1, the J gene TRBJ2-7; D gene unclear. CDR3 size: 15 residues. The germline V gene encodes CDR1 WNHNN and CDR2 SYGVQD (reference sequence). V was clipped by 2 bases and J by 2 bases, with 13 bases between them. As DNA, the CDR3 is TGCGCCAGCAGTGAGGGGCCAGGAGATACCTACGAGCAGTACTTC. Amino acids: CASSEGPGDTYEQYF.

The V gene is TRBV6-4, the J gene TRBJ2-2, with TRBD1 matching over 7 bases. J gave up 5 bases and V 3 bases, and 3 bases lay outside the gene matches. The CDR3 is made up of 14 amino acids. Per the germline V gene, CDR1 is MRHNA and CDR2 is SNTAGT. The CDR3 here is CASSETGSTGELFF. The DNA of the CDR3 is TGTGCCAGCAGTGAGACAGGGAGTACCGGGGAGCTGTTTTTT.

The CDR3 DNA reads as TGTGCCAGCAGCTTGTCGCCGGGGGACTACGAGCAGTACTTC. As protein: CASSLSPGDYEQYF. This chain joins TRBV5-5 and TRBJ2-7, with D perhaps matching TRBD2 (6 bases). This CDR3 has 14 residues. Looked up from germline, CDR1 is SGHKS and CDR2 is YYEKEE (reference sequence). Trimming stripped 1 base from V and 3 bases from J, with 11 bases between. Using reference TRBV5-5 and TRBJ2-7 for the parts outside the CDR3, the full variable domain is DAGVTQSPTHLIKTRGQQVTLRCSPISGHKSVSWYQQVLGQGPQFIFQYYEKEERGRGNFPDRFSARQFPNYSSELNVNALLLGDSALYLCASSLSPGDYEQYFGPGTRLTVT.

The chain is built from TRBV6-5 and TRBJ2-5, with TRBD2 identical over 7 bases. CDR3 length: 15 residues. The germline CDR1 and CDR2 sequences are MNHEY and SVGAGI. J gave up 4 bases and V 2 bases, and 7 bases lay outside the gene matches. The CDR3: CASSYGGGMSETQYF. In nucleotides, the CDR3 is TGTGCCAGCAGTTACGGCGGGGGAATGTCAGAGACCCAGTACTTC.

The V gene is TRBV19, the J gene TRBJ1-1; possibly TRBD1 for D (5 bases). CDR1 LNHDA and CDR2 SQIVND come from the germline V gene (reference sequence). The CDR3 is 13 residues long. V shed 5 bases and J shed 2 bases, with 9 bases lying between them. CDR3 sequence reads: CASSWTRNTEAFF. CDR3 nucleotide sequence: TGTGCCAGTAGTTGGACAAGAAACACTGAAGCTTTCTTT.

In nucleotides, the CDR3 is TGTGCCAGCGGGCCCAATGAGCAGTTCTTC. Its translation is CASGPNEQFF. This chain links TRBV6-6 with TRBJ2-1; D remains unclear. Germline lookup yields CDR1 MNHNY and CDR2 SVGAGI (reference sequence). The germline V and J ends were trimmed by 8 bases and 6 bases, with 5 bases remaining between them. CDR3 length: 10 residues.